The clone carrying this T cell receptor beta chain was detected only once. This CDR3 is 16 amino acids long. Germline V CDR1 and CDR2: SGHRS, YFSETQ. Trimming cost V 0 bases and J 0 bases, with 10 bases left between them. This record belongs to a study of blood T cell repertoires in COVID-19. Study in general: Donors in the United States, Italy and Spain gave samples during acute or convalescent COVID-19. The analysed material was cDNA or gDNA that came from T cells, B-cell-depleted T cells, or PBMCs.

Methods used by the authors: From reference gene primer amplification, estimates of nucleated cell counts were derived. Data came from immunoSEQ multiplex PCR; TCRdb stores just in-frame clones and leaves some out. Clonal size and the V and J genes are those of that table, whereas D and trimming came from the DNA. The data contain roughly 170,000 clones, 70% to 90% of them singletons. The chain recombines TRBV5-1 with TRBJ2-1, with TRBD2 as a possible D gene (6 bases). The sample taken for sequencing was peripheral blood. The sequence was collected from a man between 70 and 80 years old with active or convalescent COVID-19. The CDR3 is CASSLDVGSSYNEQFF. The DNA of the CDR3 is TGCGCCAGCAGCTTGGATGTCGGGAGCTCCTACAATGAGCAGTTCTTC.